This T cell receptor beta chain appears in the sequencing data of a study of cytotoxic CD8 clonotypes in ibrutinib-treated CLL. Study overall: Response sampling occurred after a median around 12 months of treatment (range 6 to 36). The sample average was about 260,000 productive templates and 85,000 to 100,000 productive rearrangements.

The repertoire was sequenced with immunoSEQ multiplex PCR; TCRdb's copy has only in-frame clones and lacks some. The data contain about 120,000 clones, approximately 83% of them singletons. The germline V gene has CDR1 SGHAT and CDR2 FQDESV (reference sequence). Between the trimmed V and J ends, which lost 1 base and 6 bases, there was a span of 9 bases. The CDR3 covers 13 residues. Regarding the study as a whole: Sustained-remission patients were sampled at different times than progressing patients were.

As to this clone: What it binds is unknown.

This clonotype was sampled from a human donor with chronic lymphocytic leukemia. This material consisted of PBMCs, taken after 24 months of ibrutinib treatment. The rearrangement links TRBV11-1 to TRBJ1-2; no clear D. The CDR3 here is CASSLGPTHGYTF. CDR3 sequence (DNA): TGTGCCAGCAGCTTAGGGCCGACCCATGGCTACACCTTC.